Listed below are T cell receptor beta chains from one sample, sequenced in a study of CD8+ T cells in alopecia areata. Here immunoSEQ multiplex PCR was the method, and the copy in TCRdb shows in-frame clones only, minus some. The data hold 40,000 to 45,000 clones, with 80% to 95% observed a single time. The source material was CD8+ T cells sorted from blood, sampled at week 24, from a patient treated with tofacitinib. The receptors stem from a human donor with alopecia areata. Both conserved end residues are part of each CDR3. D genes are given only for firm matches. The listing skips clone size in some rows; elsewhere it reads once, few, many or a size class.

j_call,clone_size,d_call,v_call,cdr3_nt,cdr3_aa
TRBJ2-1,once,-,TRBV4-1,TGCGCCAGCAGCCAAGGGGGTCTAGATGAGGATGAGCAGTTCTTC,CASSQGGLDEDEQFF
TRBJ1-5,-,-,TRBV4-1,TGCGCCAGCAGCCAAGAAAGCGGCAATCAGCCCCAGCATTTT,CASSQESGNQPQHF
TRBJ1-4,-,-,TRBV7-9,TGTGCCAGCAGAGCCCCGGGACAAGGAATTGCAACTAATGAAAAACTGTTTTTT,CASRAPGQGIATNEKLFF
TRBJ2-3,-,-,TRBV5-6,TGTGCCAGCAGCGGTCATTCCACAGATACGCAGTATTTT,CASSGHSTDTQYF
TRBJ2-1,once,-,TRBV7-6,TGTGCCAGCAGCCGACAAGCTATGAACCCCTACAATGAGCAGTTCTTC,CASSRQAMNPYNEQFF
TRBJ2-7,-,TRBD1,TRBV7-8,TGTGCCAGCAGCTCCTTGCAGGGGGCTGACGAGCAGTACTTC,CASSSLQGADEQYF
TRBJ2-7,-,-,TRBV7-6,TGTGCCAGCAGCTCATCCGGAGGGTACGAGCAGTACTTC,CASSSSGGYEQYF
TRBJ2-1,once,TRBD2,TRBV28,TGTGCCAGCAGTTCCCAGCGGGGGATGAACAATGAGCAGTTCTTC,CASSSQRGMNNEQFF
TRBJ2-7,-,-,TRBV29-1,TGCAGCGTTGAAGACAGTGCATACGAGCAGTACTTC,CSVEDSAYEQYF
TRBJ2-7,-,-,TRBV13,TGTGCCAGCAGCTTAGGAGGCCCCTACGAGCAGTACTTC,CASSLGGPYEQYF
TRBJ2-1,-,-,TRBV10-3,TGTGCCATCAGTGAGACGGGAGACAATGAGCAGTTCTTC,CAISETGDNEQFF
TRBJ2-3,few,-,TRBV6-4,TGTGCCAGCAGTGACACGGGGGCCTCACACACAGATACGCAGTATTTT,CASSDTGASHTDTQYF
TRBJ2-5,-,TRBD1,TRBV6-6,TGTGCCAGCAGTGGGACAGGGGTCCATAGTGAGACCCAGTACTTC,CASSGTGVHSETQYF
TRBJ2-7,-,TRBD1,TRBV27,TGTGCCAGCGGGACAGGGACCTTCGAGCAGTACTTC,CASGTGTFEQYF
TRBJ2-3,-,-,TRBV29-1,TGCAGCGTTGAAGATCTGGGCGGGGGCACAGATACGCAGTATTTT,CSVEDLGGGTDTQYF
TRBJ2-7,-,TRBD2,TRBV7-6,TGTGCCAGCAGCCCCCGGGGGGCCTACGAGCAGTACTTC,CASSPRGAYEQYF
TRBJ2-7,-,-,TRBV4-1,TGCGCCAGCAGCCAAGATCAGATAAACGGATTCGGGGAGTACTTC,CASSQDQINGFGEYF
TRBJ2-1,-,-,TRBV16,TGTGCCAGCAGCCAATCAGGGTATGAGCAGTTCTTC,CASSQSGYEQFF
TRBJ2-6,-,-,TRBV19,TGTGCCAGTAGTATAGTTCTACAGGGGAGGTCTGGGGCCAACGTCCTGACTTTC,CASSIVLQGRSGANVLTF
TRBJ1-1,-,-,TRBV9,TGTGCCAGCAGCGTAGAGTCGGATTCTTACACTGAAGCTTTCTTT,CASSVESDSYTEAFF
TRBJ1-1,-,TRBD1,TRBV14,TGTGCCAGCAGCCAAGCGTATGGACAGGCGTTCGGAGCTTTCTTT,CASSQAYGQAFGAFF
TRBJ2-3,once,TRBD2,TRBV29-1,TGCAGCGTTGTAGTTAGCGGGGGGACGCAGTATTTT,CSVVVSGGTQYF
TRBJ2-7,-,-,TRBV6-7,TGTGCCAGCAGTTACTCCGAGCACCGGGGTTACGAGCAGTACTTC,CASSYSEHRGYEQYF
TRBJ2-3,-,-,TRBV29-1,TGCAGCGTTGTGTTCGAGGGGAGCACAGATACGCAGTATTTT,CSVVFEGSTDTQYF
TRBJ2-7,-,TRBD1,TRBV6-5,TGTGCCAGCAGTTACTCGACCAGGGGGTCCTACGAGCAGTACTTC,CASSYSTRGSYEQYF
TRBJ1-5,-,TRBD1,TRBV19,TGTGCCAGTAGTACCCCGACAGGGGACCGCAATCAGCCCCAGCATTTT,CASSTPTGDRNQPQHF
TRBJ2-1,-,-,TRBV10-3,TGTGCCATCAGTGACCCCGGGACTGGACCCCTCAATGAGCAGTTCTTC,CAISDPGTGPLNEQFF
TRBJ2-3,-,-,TRBV5-6,TGTGCCAGCAGCTCCCACCCCACAGATACGCAGTATTTT,CASSSHPTDTQYF
TRBJ2-3,once,-,TRBV6-1,TGTGCCAGCAGTGACGGACTCGTACCCTACACAGATACGCAGTATTTT,CASSDGLVPYTDTQYF
TRBJ2-7,-,TRBD1,TRBV7-8,TGTGCCAGCAGCTTAGAGGGGACAGAAACCTACGAGCAGTACTTC,CASSLEGTETYEQYF
TRBJ2-3,-,-,TRBV4-1,TGCGCCAGCAGCCAAGCCGGGGGCTCAGATACGCAGTATTTT,CASSQAGGSDTQYF
TRBJ2-5,once,TRBD1,TRBV6-6,TGTGCCAGCAGTCCTTGGACAGGGGGCGGAGAGACCCAGTACTTC,CASSPWTGGGETQYF
TRBJ2-6,-,-,TRBV7-9,TGTGCCAGCAGCCCAACCTCCCTGGGGGCCAACGTCCTGACTTTC,CASSPTSLGANVLTF
TRBJ2-3,-,-,TRBV30,TGTGCCTGGAGTGCAGGAGATACGCAGTATTTT,CAWSAGDTQYF
TRBJ2-7,-,TRBD2,TRBV7-6,TGTGCCACGTACCCACTAGCGGGGGCCGGGGAGCAGTACTTC,CATYPLAGAGEQYF